One sample yielded the 22 T cell receptor beta chains listed below, sequenced in a study of blood T cell repertoires in COVID-19 (dated by TCRdb to about 2020). Receptors were amplified or captured by the immunoSEQ multiplex PCR assay. The clones in this table, taken by TCRdb from immuneACCESS, are in-frame only. Not every clone is retained; where verified, under half of the shortfall comes from an unresolved V gene, and the cause of the rest is unknown. Across this sample there are 12,000 or so clones, with 65% to 80% seen only once. Over 9% of the sample is taken by the ten largest. Sequenced sample: peripheral blood. Source of these receptors: a man in his 60s with COVID-19, enrolled during active disease.

This sequence joins TRBV3-1 (or the pseudogene TRBV3-2) and TRBJ2-7, with TRBD1 matching 7 bases. CDR1 LGHDT and CDR2 YNNKEL come from the germline V gene (reference sequence). The CDR3 length is 14 residues. Trimming removed 0 bases from V and 4 bases from J; junction bases left unmatched: 3. The DNA of the CDR3 is TGTGCCAGCAGCCAAGAGGGACAGTCTTACGAGCAGTACTTC. It yields the protein CASSQEGQSYEQYF.

The chain is built from TRBV7-7 and TRBJ2-7; TRBD2 matches at 11 bases. This CDR3 region has 13 residues. Per germline, CDR1 SSHAT and CDR2 FNYEAQ (reference sequence). V lost 5 bases to trimming and J lost 7 bases; unmatched junction nucleotides: 4. The CDR3 loop reads CASSPGLAAEQYF. The CDR3 DNA reads as TGTGCCAGCAGCCCGGGACTAGCGGCGGAGCAGTACTTC.

The V gene is TRBV4-2, the J gene TRBJ2-2; TRBD2 matches at 12 bases. The CDR3 runs to 18 residues. The germline V gene has CDR1 LGHNA and CDR2 YNFKEQ. Losses at the gene ends were 0 bases for V and 9 bases for J; bases not matched to a gene: 11. CDR3 in DNA: TGTGCCAGCAGCCAAGAAGTAATCCTAGCGGGGGGGGAACGGGAGCTGTTTTTT. Translating gives CASSQEVILAGGERELFF.

Only a few counts were recorded for this clone. The V call is TRBV5-4, the J call TRBJ1-2; D remains unclear. Germline CDR1 is SGHNT and CDR2 is YYREEE (reference sequence). CDR3 size: 12 residues. V lost 0 bases and J lost 4, with 4 bases in between. This chain's CDR3 is CASSLDGYGYTF. CDR3 DNA: TGTGCCAGCAGCTTGGACGGCTATGGCTACACCTTC.

The rearrangement joins TRBV6-6 to TRBJ2-1, with TRBD2 identical over 14 bases. The CDR3 extends over 20 amino acids. J lost 0 bases, V lost 5 bases, and 12 bases had no gene match. Germline assignment: CDR1 MNHNY and CDR2 SVGAGI (reference sequence). The CDR3 loop is CASSPGGGLAGVYSYNEQFF. The CDR3 DNA is TGTGCCAGCAGTCCCGGAGGGGGACTAGCGGGAGTTTACTCCTACAATGAGCAGTTCTTC.

The CDR3 DNA follows: TGTGCCAGCAGCCCACCGTTGACTCCCTACGAGCAGTACTTC. Amino acid sequence: CASSPPLTPYEQYF. The genes are TRBV5-5 and TRBJ2-7; D is ambiguous. Germline CDR1 SGHKS, CDR2 YYEKEE (reference sequence). Trimming took off 4 bases at V and 2 bases at J, with 13 bases between the two ends. The CDR3 has 14 amino acids. The full variable domain, rest sourced from reference TRBV5-5 and TRBJ2-7, is DAGVTQSPTHLIKTRGQQVTLRCSPISGHKSVSWYQQVLGQGPQFIFQYYEKEERGRGNFPDRFSARQFPNYSSELNVNALLLGDSALYLCASSPPLTPYEQYFGPGTRLTVT.

The CDR3 sequence: CASSLGGIQPQHF. The CDR3 DNA is TGTGCCAGCAGTTTAGGAGGGATTCAGCCCCAGCATTTT. The rearrangement uses TRBV28 and TRBJ1-5; D is unclear. This CDR3 is built from 13 residues. Germline values: CDR1 MDHEN, CDR2 SYDVKM. V lost 2 bases and J lost 6, with 8 bases in between.

This chain uses TRBV10-3 with TRBJ2-2, with 9 bases identical to TRBD2. CDR1 is ENHRY and CDR2 is SYGVKD in the germline V gene. Trimming removed 11 bases from V and 6 bases from J; junction bases left unmatched: 7. The CDR3 has 13 residues. The CDR3 here is CAVAGGVAGELFF. In nucleotides, the CDR3 is TGTGCCGTCGCGGGAGGGGTGGCCGGGGAGCTGTTTTTT.

The V gene is TRBV19, the J gene TRBJ1-3; 10 positions agree with TRBD1. Germline V gives CDR1 LNHDA, CDR2 SQIVND (reference sequence). CDR3 length: 14 amino acids. V was clipped by 6 bases and J by 4 bases; unmatched bases: 3. The CDR3 loop is CASRSTGGGNTIYF. DNA of the CDR3: TGTGCCAGTAGGTCGACAGGGGGCGGAAACACCATATATTTT.

This clone turned up a few times. This chain uses TRBV29-1 with TRBJ1-3; perhaps TRBD1 as D (6 bases). In germline, CDR1 is SQVTM, CDR2 ANQGSEA. Trimming shortened V by 5 bases and J by 0 bases, and 17 bases separated the two germline ends. The CDR3 extends over 16 amino acids. CDR3 sequence reads: CSVSRQDTFSGNTIYF. The CDR3 region has the DNA TGCAGCGTTAGCAGACAGGACACATTCTCTGGAAACACCATATATTTT.

The V call is TRBV4-1, the J call TRBJ2-3, with TRBD1 matching over 7 bases. V dropped 3 bases and J dropped 2; count of bases not matched to a gene: 11. The germline V gene encodes CDR1 MGHRA and CDR2 YSYEKL. The CDR3 covers 17 residues. CDR3 nucleotide sequence: TGCGCCAGCAGCCAGTTACACAGGGGTCACCCCACAGATACGCAGTATTTT. Translating gives CASSQLHRGHPTDTQYF.

The V gene is TRBV27, the J gene TRBJ1-1; the match to TRBD1 covers 8 bases. The CDR3 is made up of 11 amino acids. V shed 10 bases and J 4 bases; nucleotides not matched to a gene: 2. From germline, CDR1 is MNHEY and CDR2 SMNVEV (reference sequence). The CDR3 reads CATGQGTEAFF. The CDR3 region has the DNA TGTGCCACTGGACAGGGCACTGAAGCTTTCTTT.

The rearrangement uses TRBV14 and TRBJ2-5; 7 bases align to TRBD2. Germline CDR1 and CDR2: SGHDN and FVKESK. V shed 3 bases, J shed 2 bases, and the junction held 12 bases outside the gene matches. This CDR3 has 17 amino acids. The CDR3 protein is CASSHLTQAGSQETQYF. CDR3 in DNA: TGTGCCAGCAGCCATCTCACGCAAGCGGGGTCTCAAGAGACCCAGTACTTC. Filled out from reference TRBV14 and TRBJ2-5, the complete variable domain reads EAGVTQFPSHSVIEKGQTVTLRCDPISGHDNLYWYRRVMGKEIKFLLHFVKESKQDESGMPNNRFLAERTGGTYSTLKVQPAELEDSGVYFCASSHLTQAGSQETQYFGPGTRLLVL.

The chain links TRBV5-6 to TRBJ1-2, with 10 nucleotides matching TRBD1. The CDR3 spans 15 residues. V trimming: 3 bases; J trimming: 4 bases; junction bases outside the gene matches: 6. The V gene's germline CDR1 is SGHDT and CDR2 YYEEEE. The CDR3: CASSSGTGVFYGYTF. CDR3 in DNA: TGTGCCAGCAGCTCCGGGACAGGGGTCTTCTATGGCTACACCTTC.

CDR3 bases: TGTGCCAGCAGTTTGTCGCGGAAGAGGGAAGCTTTCTTT. Its protein is CASSLSRKREAFF. This rearrangement joins TRBV27 to TRBJ1-1; D unclear. The CDR3 runs 13 residues. Trimming shortened V by 3 bases and J by 8 bases, and 13 bases separated the two germline ends. Per germline, CDR1 MNHEY and CDR2 SMNVEV (reference sequence).

This clone showed up just a few times. V gene TRBV12-5 combines with J gene TRBJ1-2; D ambiguous. V was trimmed by 5 bases and J by 5 bases, leaving 12 bases between them. In germline, CDR1 is LGHNT, CDR2 FRNRAP. This CDR3 is built from 13 residues. CDR3 protein: CASGMGGSYGYTF. In DNA form, the CDR3 reads TGTGCTAGTGGTATGGGAGGAAGTTATGGCTACACCTTC.

There are a few counts of this clone. The V gene is TRBV12-5, the J gene TRBJ2-1, with 11 nucleotides matching TRBD1. Germline loops: CDR1 LGHNT, CDR2 FRNRAP. V shed 1 base, J shed 9 bases, and the junction held 11 bases outside the gene matches. This CDR3 comprises 17 residues. The CDR3 is CASGLGGQGQGVSEQFF. CDR3 DNA sequence: TGTGCTAGTGGTTTGGGAGGGCAGGGACAGGGGGTCAGTGAGCAGTTCTTC.

V is TRBV28 and J is TRBJ2-7; possible D gene TRBD2, 6 bases. Looked up from germline, CDR1 is MDHEN and CDR2 is SYDVKM. Trimming pared 3 bases from V and 2 bases from J, leaving 11 bases between. The CDR3 spans 14 residues. The DNA of the CDR3 is TGTGCCAGCAGTTTGGGACTCTTTACCTACGAGCAGTACGTC. Translated, it gives CASSLGLFTYEQYV.

This clone was observed a few times. The chain couples TRBV18 to TRBJ2-6; possible D gene TRBD1, 7 bases. Germline V gene data show CDR1 as KGHSH and CDR2 as LQKENI. The V and J ends lost 6 bases and 0 bases respectively, with 12 bases between them. The CDR3 consists of 16 residues. The CDR3: CASSSGGSSGANVLTF. The CDR3 DNA reads TGTGCCAGCTCTTCAGGGGGGAGCTCTGGGGCCAACGTCCTGACTTTC.

The chain carries TRBV15 and TRBJ2-1; TRBD2 might be the D (5 bases). V was pared by 5 bases and J by 5 bases, with 22 bases between. The CDR3 runs 17 residues. From germline, CDR1 is LNHNV and CDR2 YYDKDF (reference sequence). The CDR3 region has the DNA TGTGCCACCAGCTTGAAAGGCAGTTTCACGAGGGACAATGAGCAGTTCTTC. This sequence encodes CATSLKGSFTRDNEQFF.

J is TRBJ2-1 and V is TRBV7-3; TRBD2 is a possible D gene (5 bases). V was cut by 5 bases and J by 0 bases, with 20 bases left in between. Germline-derived CDR1 and CDR2 are SGHTA and FQGTGA. This CDR3 is 18 amino acids long. In nucleotides, the CDR3 is TGTGCCAGCAGCGAACCGGGATCCATGGCTAGCTCCTACAATGAGCAGTTCTTC. It translates to CASSEPGSMASSYNEQFF. Full variable domain (remainder filled in from reference TRBV7-3 and TRBJ2-1): GAGVSQTPSNKVTEKGKYVELRCDPISGHTALYWYRQSLGQGPEFLIYFQGTGAADDSGLPNDRFFAVRPEGSVSTLKIQRTERGDSAVYLCASSEPGSMASSYNEQFFGPGTRLTVL.

V usage is TRBV10-2 and J usage is TRBJ2-3, with 9 bases that match TRBD2. The trim removed 2 bases at V and 5 bases at J, leaving 8 bases unmatched. This CDR3 region has 16 residues. Germline V gene sequence: CDR1 WSHSY, CDR2 SAAADI. The CDR3 protein is CASSEMAGGHGDTQYF. In DNA, the CDR3 is TGCGCCAGCAGTGAGATGGCGGGAGGGCATGGAGATACGCAGTATTTT.